This passage covers 6 T cell receptor beta chains from one sample sequenced in a study of cytomegalovirus exposure and HLA in healthy donors. Vbeta (60) and Jbeta (13) primers were used in the PCR. Produced via immunoSEQ multiplex PCR; TCRdb's table is partial and in-frame only. The sample has around 150,000 clones, roughly 78% seen once. The specimen was PBMCs. The receptors originated from a man over 45 in good health and CMV-seropositive.

This chain connects TRBV7-6 to TRBJ2-7, with 8 bases fitting TRBD2. V shed 5 bases and J 7 bases; nucleotides not matched to a gene: 10. The CDR3 runs 14 residues. Germline assignment: CDR1 SGHVS and CDR2 FNYEAQ. CDR3 sequence (DNA): TGTGCCAGCAGCCCACGAGCGGGAGTGAGTGAGCAGTACTTC. This translates into CASSPRAGVSEQYF. Together with reference TRBV7-6 and TRBJ2-7, the CDR3 gives the full variable domain: GAGVSQSPRYKVTKRGQDVALRCDPISGHVSLYWYRQALGQGPEFLTYFNYEAQQDKSGLPNDRFSAERPEGSISTLTIQRTEQRDSAMYRCASSPRAGVSEQYFGPGTRLTVT.

This clone was picked up one time. V and J are TRBV6-1 and TRBJ2-1; 7 bases align to TRBD2. CDR1 is MNHNS, CDR2 SASEGT, per germline. After removal of 2 bases from V and 9 bases from J, the junction contained 7 bases not matched to a gene. This CDR3 has 14 residues. This CDR3 reads CASSELTSDGEQFF. The DNA of the CDR3 is TGTGCCAGCAGTGAATTAACTAGCGACGGTGAGCAGTTCTTC.

Written as DNA, the CDR3 is TGTGCCAGCAGTCCCACCTTTAGCGGCTCTTACAATGAGCAGTTCTTC. It translates to CASSPTFSGSYNEQFF. The chain recombines TRBV27 with TRBJ2-1; D possibly corresponds to TRBD2 (6 bases). This CDR3 comprises 16 residues. V was clipped by 5 bases and J by 4 bases, with 18 bases between them. CDR1 and CDR2 (germline): MNHEY, SMNVEV (reference sequence).

This sequence joins TRBV5-4 and TRBJ2-1, with 12 bases identical to TRBD2. Per germline, CDR1 SGHNT and CDR2 YYREEE (reference sequence). The CDR3 is made up of 16 amino acids. The ends lost 4 bases at V and 6 bases at J; junction bases unmatched: 8. The CDR3 region has the DNA TGTGCCAGCAGCCTAGCGGGAGGGCTACTACTCAATGAGCAGTTCTTC. This translates into CASSLAGGLLLNEQFF.

This chain uses TRBV4-1 with TRBJ1-2, with D maybe TRBD1 (5 bases). Trimming removed 3 bases at V and 9 bases at J, with 14 bases between. CDR3 length: 13 amino acids. CDR1 and CDR2 from the germline V gene are MGHRA and YSYEKL. The CDR3 loop is CASSQGTSRSYTF. DNA of the CDR3: TGCGCCAGCAGCCAGGGGACTTCAAGGAGCTACACCTTC.

This chain uses TRBV28 with TRBJ2-7; 8 nucleotides align to TRBD1. This CDR3 spans 15 amino acids. Germline V CDR1 and CDR2: MDHEN, SYDVKM. V was clipped by 5 bases and J by 1 base; unmatched bases: 7. The CDR3 is CASSGRDRPSYEQYF. The CDR3 DNA reads TGTGCCAGCAGTGGAAGGGACAGGCCTTCCTACGAGCAGTACTTC.